The sequence of this T cell receptor (beta chain) was determined in a study of T cells after yellow fever vaccination (dated by TCRdb to the late 2010s). About the study as a whole: The SMART-Seq v4 Ultra Low Input RNA kit was used to prepare libraries from fractions with low cell numbers. Bulk TCR alpha and beta repertoires were sequenced longitudinally to track T-cell clones before and after primary and booster YFV17D yellow fever vaccination. Bulk PBMC replicates and cell subsets were isolated from blood drawn at multiple timepoints before and after both primary and secondary immunization. The cohort comprised two healthy male donors, one aged 18 to 30 and one aged 30 to 40 years. Study-level results and caveats: Only two donors were included in the study, so the extent to which the findings can be generalized is limited. Because abundant contaminating clonotypes from the bulk population could be contained in FACS-sorted repertoires, computational filtering was required. Compared with the primary T-cell response, the secondary T-cell response was faster but weaker, reaching its peak on day 5 rather than on day 15. A small share of clonotypes was detected in both CD4 and CD8 compartments, with the overlap likely arising from convergent recombination. Most clones expanded after primary vaccination were re-detected after the booster (almost 98% of CD4 and approximately 89% of CD8), suggesting broad memory maintenance.

What the treatment or condition label conveys for this sample: live attenuated yellow fever vaccine strain. A standard Ficoll-Paque protocol was used to isolate PBMCs from peripheral blood. Dynabeads CD4 and CD8 positive selection kits were used to isolate the CD4 and CD8 T-cell fractions. TriZol was used to extract RNA from bulk PBMCs, from CD4 and CD8 fractions, and from dextramer-positive and dextramer-negative fractions. TCR cDNA was synthesized by 5'RACE template switching, which introduced a universal primer site and unique molecular identifiers. Priming for cDNA synthesis came from both the TCR alpha and TCR beta constant segments. Two PCR steps were used to amplify libraries, with sample barcodes and sequencing adapters being added in the second step. Sequencing of libraries was done on Illumina HiSeq 2500 (2x100 bp) or NovaSeq (2x150 bp). The study's own analysis went as follows. MIGEC handled demultiplexing of reads and collapsing into UMI consensus sequences, while MiXCR performed V(D)J alignment. Using edgeR on replicate PBMC samples, clonotypes were called vaccine-responding if FDR was below 0.01 and the log2 fold change was above 5 up to day 15. Each bulk clonotype received a CD4 or CD8 identity based on whether the sequenced CD4 or CD8 repertoire contained that clonotype at higher abundance. TCRdb reprocessing: public reads trimmed at Q25 with fastp, clones called with MiXCR, in-frame beta chains kept. Identical CDR3 protein sequences are pooled into one entry, listed with their most common genes and DNA. The V and J calls here are based on TCRdb, not the publication. This sample holds about 120,000 distinct CDR3 sequences; 8.4% were observed only once. Of the sample, about 25% falls within the top ten clones.

At least ten counts were recorded for this clonotype. Its antigen specificity is not known. No clone much larger than this one lies a single base away; base qualities are absent. The CDR3, cysteine through phenylalanine, is 13 amino acids long. Only the CDR3 portion is preserved as DNA: 39 bases, with reading frame beginning at the first base. The junction shows trimming of 6 bases on V and 7 bases on J, and the gene matches do not reach 6 bases of it. CDR1 and CDR2, per the germline V gene, are MNHNS and SASEGT. The clonotype was recovered from a man aged 25 to 40 who received the YFV17D yellow fever vaccine. Sequencing was performed on CD8+ T cells sorted from PBMCs, taken 45 days after the yellow fever booster vaccination. The sequence links TRBV6-1 to TRBJ2-1; TRBD1 aligns with 7 central bases. The nucleotide sequence is TGTGCCAGCAGGGAACAGGGGTGGAATGAGCAGTTCTTC. Its coded protein is CASREQGWNEQFF.